The next 26 T cell receptor beta chains were all read from a single sample in a study of blood T cell repertoires in COVID-19. Some clones are missing from TCRdb's copy, which holds only in-frame ones; the method was immunoSEQ multiplex PCR. The profile covers 150,000 to 200,000 clones, with approximately 85% appearing a single time and 9.5% to 11% taken by the ten largest. Sequencing input: peripheral blood. The origin of the receptors is a man in his 60s with active or convalescent COVID-19.

This clone came up once. The V and J genes are TRBV18 and TRBJ1-5; weak D call: TRBD1 (6 bases). V was shortened by 4 bases and J by 3 bases, with 10 bases between the two germline ends. Germline V lookup: CDR1 KGHSH, CDR2 LQKENI. The CDR3 contains 14 residues. The CDR3 DNA is TGTGCCAGCTCACGGACAGAGAACAATCAGCCCCAGCATTTT. Translating it yields CASSRTENNQPQHF.

The chain couples TRBV5-1 to TRBJ1-2, with D tentatively TRBD1 (5 bases). Germline CDR1 SGHRS, CDR2 YFSETQ. V lost 0 bases to trimming and J lost 3 bases, with 27 bases between them. This CDR3 spans 20 amino acids. The CDR3: CASSLGPPPSSRPGDYGYTF. The CDR3 bases are TGCGCCAGCAGCTTGGGCCCCCCCCCGTCGTCGAGGCCGGGGGACTATGGCTACACCTTC.

The chain is built from TRBV21-1 and TRBJ2-7; no DNA check was done on the table's D call, TRBD2. TRBV21-1 is given as a pseudogene. This CDR3 is 14 amino acids long. CDR3 sequence: CASKTSGTSYEQYF. In DNA form, the CDR3 reads TGTGCCAGCAAAACTAGCGGGACCTCCTACGAGCAGTACTTC.

The chain uses TRBV5-1 and TRBJ1-1, with TRBD1 matching 8 bases. There are 14 residues in the CDR3. The germline CDR1 and CDR2 sequences are SGHRS and YFSETQ. V was pared by 4 bases and J by 8 bases, with 10 bases of the junction left unmatched. The DNA of the CDR3 is TGCGCCAGCAGCCCCGCAGGACAGGGACTAGAAGCTTTCTTT. Its protein is CASSPAGQGLEAFF. Drawing the rest from reference TRBV5-1 and TRBJ1-1, the complete variable domain is KAGVTQTPRYLIKTRGQQVTLSCSPISGHRSVSWYQQTPGQGLQFLFEYFSETQRNKGNFPGRFSGRQFSNSRSEMNVSTLELGDSALYLCASSPAGQGLEAFFGQGTRLTVV.

This clone was counted once. V and J are TRBV11-2 and TRBJ2-7; tentative D call: TRBD1 (6 bases). V gave up 5 bases and J gave up 2 bases, with 13 bases separating them. This CDR3 region has 14 residues. CDR1 and CDR2 from the germline V gene are SGHAT and FQNNGV. DNA for the CDR3: TGTGCCAGCAGCCCTCGGACAGTAACCTACGAGCAGTACTTC. It codes for CASSPRTVTYEQYF.

The rearrangement links TRBV3-1 (or the pseudogene TRBV3-2) to TRBJ1-3, with unresolved D. Germline V lookup: CDR1 LGHDT, CDR2 YNNKEL (reference sequence). V was pared by 5 bases and J by 4 bases, with 15 bases between. The CDR3 totals 15 residues. CDR3 sequence reads: CASSDGSSRGNTIYF. CDR3 sequence (DNA): TGTGCCAGCAGCGACGGGTCCTCGAGGGGAAACACCATATATTTT.

This chain links TRBV5-1 with TRBJ2-1; no firm D call. Germline V CDR1 and CDR2: SGHRS, YFSETQ. CDR3 size: 14 residues. Between the trimmed V and J ends, which lost 5 bases and 2 bases, there was a span of 11 bases. The CDR3 region is CASSPGEAYNEQFF. The DNA for the CDR3 is TGCGCCAGCAGTCCCGGAGAGGCCTACAATGAGCAGTTCTTC.

V is TRBV10-1 and J is TRBJ2-3; a weak D match, TRBD1 (5 bases). CDR1 WNHNN and CDR2 SYGVQD come from the germline V gene (reference sequence). V shed 5 bases and J shed 3 bases, with 12 bases lying between them. CDR3 length: 14 residues. The DNA of the CDR3 is TGCGCCAGCAGTCTCACAGGCCGTACAGATACGCAGTATTTT. As protein: CASSLTGRTDTQYF.

The J gene is TRBJ2-3, the V gene TRBV11-3; 9 bases match TRBD2. Trimming removed 1 base from V and 4 bases from J; junction bases left unmatched: 3. The CDR3 spans 15 residues. Germline V gene lookup returns CDR1 SGHNT and CDR2 YENEEA. The CDR3: CASSLGQREADTQYF. The CDR3 coding sequence is TGTGCCAGCAGCTTAGGACAGCGGGAGGCAGATACGCAGTATTTT. The variable domain in full, completed from reference TRBV11-3 and TRBJ2-3, reads EAGVVQSPRYKIIEKKQPVAFWCNPISGHNTLYWYLQNLGQGPELLIRYENEEAVDDSQLPKDRFSAERLKGVDSTLKIQPAELGDSAVYLCASSLGQREADTQYFGPGTRLTVL.

The chain has TRBV18 and TRBJ2-3; 8 nucleotides align to TRBD2. With 4 bases clipped from V and 1 base from J, the junction kept 1 base outside the gene matches. From germline, CDR1 is KGHSH and CDR2 LQKENI. The CDR3 is 14 amino acids. The CDR3 DNA reads as TGTGCCAGCTCACTGACTAGCGGCACAGATACGCAGTATTTT. It encodes CASSLTSGTDTQYF.

V gene TRBV7-9 combines with J gene TRBJ2-2; 8 nucleotides align to TRBD2. The CDR3 length is 17 residues. The V gene's germline CDR1 is SEHNR and CDR2 FQNEAQ (reference sequence). J was trimmed by 1 base and V by 5 bases; bases with no gene match: 9. The DNA for the CDR3 is TGTGCCAGCAGCCGATTTATTCTAGCGGGGAACACCGGGGAGCTGTTTTTT. This gives the protein CASSRFILAGNTGELFF.

The chain carries TRBV7-2 and TRBJ2-6; TRBD2 matches 14 bases. The germline V gene encodes CDR1 SGHTA and CDR2 FQGNSA. Germline trimming cut 5 bases from V and 2 bases from J; bases unmatched to any gene: 2. The CDR3 extends over 17 amino acids. CDR3 bases: TGTGCCAGCAGCCCGACTAGCGGGAGGGCTGGGGCCAACGTCCTGACTTTC. As protein: CASSPTSGRAGANVLTF.

The chain has TRBV3-1 (or the pseudogene TRBV3-2) and TRBJ2-5; D unresolved. The germline V and J ends were trimmed by 2 bases and 1 base, with 2 bases remaining between them. This CDR3 region has 12 residues. In germline, CDR1 is LGHDT, CDR2 YNNKEL (reference sequence). CDR3 residues: CASSQLQETQYF. DNA of the CDR3: TGTGCCAGCAGCCAACTCCAAGAGACCCAGTACTTC.

This clone was picked up one time. This chain connects TRBV3-1 (or the pseudogene TRBV3-2) to TRBJ2-1, with no clear D. Trimming stripped 0 bases from V and 12 bases from J, with 12 bases between. The CDR3 loop spans 13 amino acids. The V gene's germline CDR1 is LGHDT and CDR2 YNNKEL (reference sequence). The CDR3 sequence is CASSQDLARGQFF. Written as DNA, the CDR3 is TGTGCCAGCAGCCAAGATCTTGCCAGAGGGCAGTTCTTC.

The CDR3 bases are TGTGCCATCTCGCCCCTCGGGGAATTCGCAGATACGCAGTATTTT. This sequence encodes CAISPLGEFADTQYF. The chain employs TRBV10-3 and TRBJ2-3, with D tentatively TRBD2 (5 bases). The CDR3 is 15 amino acids. V was shortened by 8 bases and J by 4 bases, with 19 bases between the two germline ends. Germline CDR1 ENHRY, CDR2 SYGVKD.

V is TRBV5-5 and J is TRBJ2-3, with 9 positions matching TRBD2. This CDR3 is built from 16 residues. The V segment lost 0 bases and the J segment 5 bases; nucleotides outside the gene matches: 7. The germline CDR1 and CDR2 sequences are SGHKS and YYEKEE (reference sequence). CDR3 sequence reads: CASSLGLAVIRDTQYF. DNA of the CDR3: TGTGCCAGCAGCTTGGGACTAGCGGTAATAAGAGATACGCAGTATTTT.

This rearrangement joins TRBV5-4 to TRBJ2-1; TRBD1 might be the D (6 bases). The CDR3 covers 15 residues. CDR1 is SGHNT and CDR2 is YYREEE in the germline V gene (reference sequence). The V and J ends lost 4 bases and 3 bases respectively, with 14 bases between them. CDR3 nucleotide sequence: TGTGCCAGCAGCCGACAACAGGGATACTACAATGAGCAGTTCTTC. This gives the protein CASSRQQGYYNEQFF.

V is TRBV6-5 and J is TRBJ2-5; the D gene is possibly TRBD1 (6 bases). The CDR3 totals 15 residues. The germline CDR1 and CDR2 sequences are MNHEY and SVGAGI. V was clipped by 6 bases and J by 4 bases, with 18 bases between them. CDR3 DNA: TGTGCCAGCAGGCCCTCGTGGGGGCGCGGAGAGACCCAGTACTTC. This gives the protein CASRPSWGRGETQYF.

V gene TRBV6-2 or TRBV6-3 combines with J gene TRBJ1-2, with 10 bases aligning to TRBD1. The CDR3 covers 14 residues. Looked up from germline, CDR1 is MNHEY and CDR2 is SVGEGT. V trimming: 6 bases; J trimming: 3 bases; junction bases outside the gene matches: 4. The CDR3 protein is CASSDRGQDYGYTF. The CDR3 coding sequence is TGTGCCAGCAGCGACAGGGGGCAAGACTATGGCTACACCTTC.

The chain couples TRBV10-1 to TRBJ2-1, with a possible D match to TRBD1 (5 bases). Trimming pared 3 bases from V and 8 bases from J, leaving 14 bases between. Germline assignment: CDR1 WNHNN and CDR2 SYGVQD (reference sequence). The CDR3 totals 14 residues. The CDR3 sequence is CASSDGQGGDEQFF. In DNA, the CDR3 is TGCGCCAGCAGTGACGGTCAGGGTGGCGATGAGCAGTTCTTC.

The chain uses TRBV5-1 and TRBJ1-2, with D possibly matching TRBD1 (5 bases). This CDR3 has 19 amino acids. Germline values: CDR1 SGHRS, CDR2 YFSETQ. The ends were cut back, 4 bases at V and 1 base at J, with 26 bases in the middle. In DNA, the CDR3 is TGCGCCAGCAGCGCACCTCCAGGGAAAGTGGGGCAATATAACTATGGCTACACCTTC. Protein product: CASSAPPGKVGQYNYGYTF.

The chain is built from TRBV11-3 and TRBJ2-1; the match to TRBD2 covers 12 bases. Germline assignment: CDR1 SGHNT and CDR2 YENEEA. This CDR3 is 18 amino acids long. V shed 4 bases and J 0 bases; nucleotides not matched to a gene: 7. CDR3 sequence (DNA): TGTGCCAGCAGCTCCGGGACTAGCGGGTCGAGCTCCTACAATGAGCAGTTCTTC. Its protein is CASSSGTSGSSSYNEQFF.

DNA for the CDR3: TGTGCCACCAGCAGCTTACAGGAGACAACGGATGAAGCTTTCTTT. It yields the protein CATSSLQETTDEAFF. The chain has TRBV15 and TRBJ1-1; possible D gene TRBD1, 5 bases. The CDR3 is made up of 15 amino acids. Germline lookup yields CDR1 LNHNV and CDR2 YYDKDF (reference sequence). Trimming removed 3 bases at V and 7 bases at J, with 18 bases between.

The chain combines TRBV7-9 with TRBJ1-1; no clear D. The V gene lost 4 bases and the J gene lost 0 bases, with 24 bases spanning the gap. The germline gives CDR1 SEHNR, CDR2 FQNEAQ (reference sequence). This CDR3 region has 19 residues. As DNA, the CDR3 is TGTGCCAGCAGCTCCCCTACACCAACCGGGAGCACCATGAACACTGAAGCTTTCTTT. Translated, it gives CASSSPTPTGSTMNTEAFF. The full variable domain, completed using reference TRBV7-9 and TRBJ1-1, is DTGVSQNPRHKITKRGQNVTFRCDPISEHNRLYWYRQTLGQGPEFLTYFQNEAQLEKSRLLSDRFSAERPKGSFSTLEIQRTEQGDSAMYLCASSSPTPTGSTMNTEAFFGQGTRLTVV.

J is TRBJ2-3 and V is TRBV28; 9 bases map to TRBD1. Trimming at V came to 4 bases and at J to 6 bases, leaving 17 bases not matched to a gene. The CDR3 contains 18 residues. The germline V gene encodes CDR1 MDHEN and CDR2 SYDVKM. For the CDR3, the DNA is TGTGCCAGCAGTTACCCGGTTGCGGGACAGGGACAACGGGATACGCAGTATTTT. Its translation is CASSYPVAGQGQRDTQYF.

J is TRBJ2-5 and V is TRBV5-1; no clear D gene. Germline CDR1 reads SGHRS; CDR2 reads YFSETQ. CDR3 size: 13 residues. Trimming stripped 4 bases from V and 7 bases from J, with 14 bases between. This CDR3 is CASSPLGVSTQYF. CDR3 nucleotide sequence: TGCGCCAGCAGCCCGCTGGGCGTTTCGACCCAGTACTTC.